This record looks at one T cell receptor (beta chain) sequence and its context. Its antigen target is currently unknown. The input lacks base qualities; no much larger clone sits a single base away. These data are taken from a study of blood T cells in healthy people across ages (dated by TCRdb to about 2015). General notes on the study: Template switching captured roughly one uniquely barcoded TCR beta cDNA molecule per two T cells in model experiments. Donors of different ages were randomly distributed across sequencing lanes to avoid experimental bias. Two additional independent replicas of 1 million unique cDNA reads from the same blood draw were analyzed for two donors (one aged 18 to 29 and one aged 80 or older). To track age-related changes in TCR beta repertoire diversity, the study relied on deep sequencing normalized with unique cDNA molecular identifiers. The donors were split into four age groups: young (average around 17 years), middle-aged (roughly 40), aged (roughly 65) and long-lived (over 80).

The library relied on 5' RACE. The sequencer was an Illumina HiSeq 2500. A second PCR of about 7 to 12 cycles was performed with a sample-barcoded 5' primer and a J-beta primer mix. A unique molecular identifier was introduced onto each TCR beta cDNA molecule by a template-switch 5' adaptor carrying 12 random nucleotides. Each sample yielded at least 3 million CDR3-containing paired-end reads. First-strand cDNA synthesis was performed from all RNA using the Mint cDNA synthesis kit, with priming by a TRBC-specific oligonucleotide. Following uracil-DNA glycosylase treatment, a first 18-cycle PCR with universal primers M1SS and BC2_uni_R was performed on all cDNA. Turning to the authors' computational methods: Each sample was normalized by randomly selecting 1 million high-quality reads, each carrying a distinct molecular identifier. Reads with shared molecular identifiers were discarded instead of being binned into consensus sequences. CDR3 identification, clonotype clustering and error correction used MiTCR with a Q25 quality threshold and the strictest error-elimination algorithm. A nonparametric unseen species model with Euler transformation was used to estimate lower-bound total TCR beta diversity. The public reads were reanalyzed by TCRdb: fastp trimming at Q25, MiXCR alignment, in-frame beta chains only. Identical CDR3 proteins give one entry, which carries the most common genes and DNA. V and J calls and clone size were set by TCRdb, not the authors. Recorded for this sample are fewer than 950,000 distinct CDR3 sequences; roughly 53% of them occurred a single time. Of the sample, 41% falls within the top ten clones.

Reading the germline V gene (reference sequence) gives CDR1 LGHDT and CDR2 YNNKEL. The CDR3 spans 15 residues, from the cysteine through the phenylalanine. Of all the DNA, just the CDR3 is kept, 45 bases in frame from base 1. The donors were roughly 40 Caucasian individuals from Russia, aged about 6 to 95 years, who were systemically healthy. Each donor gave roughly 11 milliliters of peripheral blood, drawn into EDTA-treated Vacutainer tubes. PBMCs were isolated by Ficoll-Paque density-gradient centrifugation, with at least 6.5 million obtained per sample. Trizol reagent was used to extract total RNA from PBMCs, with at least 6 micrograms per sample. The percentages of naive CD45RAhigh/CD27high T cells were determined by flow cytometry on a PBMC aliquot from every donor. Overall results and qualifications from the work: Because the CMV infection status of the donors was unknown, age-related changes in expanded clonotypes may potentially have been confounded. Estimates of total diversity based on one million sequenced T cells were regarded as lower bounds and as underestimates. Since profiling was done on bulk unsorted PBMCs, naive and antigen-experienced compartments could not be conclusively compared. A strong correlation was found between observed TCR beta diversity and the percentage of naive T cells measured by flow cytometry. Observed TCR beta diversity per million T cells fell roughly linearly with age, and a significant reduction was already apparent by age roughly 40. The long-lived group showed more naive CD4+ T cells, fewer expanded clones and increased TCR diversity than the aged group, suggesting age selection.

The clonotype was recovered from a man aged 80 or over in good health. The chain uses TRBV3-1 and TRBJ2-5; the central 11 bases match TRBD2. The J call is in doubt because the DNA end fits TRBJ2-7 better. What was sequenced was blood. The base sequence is TGTGCCAGCAGCCAACCGGGACTAGCGGATTCCGAGCAGTACTTC. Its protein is CASSQPGLADSEQYF.